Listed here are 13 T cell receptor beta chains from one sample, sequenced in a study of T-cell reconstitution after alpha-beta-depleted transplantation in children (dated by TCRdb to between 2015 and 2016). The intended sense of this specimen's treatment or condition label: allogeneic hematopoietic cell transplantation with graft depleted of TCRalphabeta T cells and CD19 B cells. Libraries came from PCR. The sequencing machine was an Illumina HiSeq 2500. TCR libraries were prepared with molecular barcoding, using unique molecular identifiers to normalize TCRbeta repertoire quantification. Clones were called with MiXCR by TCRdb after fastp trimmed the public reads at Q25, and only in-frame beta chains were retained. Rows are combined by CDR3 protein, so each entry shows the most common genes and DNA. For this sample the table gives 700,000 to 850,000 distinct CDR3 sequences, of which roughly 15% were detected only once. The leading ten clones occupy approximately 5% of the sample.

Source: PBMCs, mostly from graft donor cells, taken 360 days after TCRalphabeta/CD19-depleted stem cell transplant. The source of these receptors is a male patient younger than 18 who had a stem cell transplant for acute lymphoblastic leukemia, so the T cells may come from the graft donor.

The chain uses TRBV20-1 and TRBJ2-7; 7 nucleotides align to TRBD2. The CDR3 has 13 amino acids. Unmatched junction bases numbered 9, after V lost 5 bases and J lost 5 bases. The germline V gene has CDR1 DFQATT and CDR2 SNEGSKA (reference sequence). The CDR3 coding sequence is TGCAGTGCTTTCCTAGCGGTAGCCCACGAGCAGTACTTC. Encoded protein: CSAFLAVAHEQYF.

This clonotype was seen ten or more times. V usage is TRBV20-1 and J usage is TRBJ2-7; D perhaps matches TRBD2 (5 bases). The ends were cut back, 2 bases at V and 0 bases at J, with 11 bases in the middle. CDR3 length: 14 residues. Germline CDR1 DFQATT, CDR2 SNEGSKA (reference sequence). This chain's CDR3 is CSARPLGSSYEQYF. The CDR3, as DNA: TGCAGTGCTAGACCCCTAGGGAGCTCCTACGAGCAGTACTTC.

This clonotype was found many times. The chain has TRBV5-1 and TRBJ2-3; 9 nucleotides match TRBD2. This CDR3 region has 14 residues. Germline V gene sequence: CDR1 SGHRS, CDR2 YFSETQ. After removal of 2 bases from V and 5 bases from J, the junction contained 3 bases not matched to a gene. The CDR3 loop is CASSFWREGDTQYF. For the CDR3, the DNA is TGCGCCAGCAGCTTTTGGCGGGAGGGAGATACGCAGTATTTT.

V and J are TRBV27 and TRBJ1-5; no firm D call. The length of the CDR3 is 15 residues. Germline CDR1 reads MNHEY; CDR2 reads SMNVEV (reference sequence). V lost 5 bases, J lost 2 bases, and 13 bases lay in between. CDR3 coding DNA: TGTGCCAGCAGTGTTGGGGTAAAGGGCAATCAGCCCCAGCATTTT. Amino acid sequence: CASSVGVKGNQPQHF.

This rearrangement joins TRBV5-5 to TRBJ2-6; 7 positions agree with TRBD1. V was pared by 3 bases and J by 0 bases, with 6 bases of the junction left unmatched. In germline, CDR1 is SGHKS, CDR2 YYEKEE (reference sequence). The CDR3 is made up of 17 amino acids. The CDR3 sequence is CASSSSGGRSGANVLTF. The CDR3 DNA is TGTGCCAGCAGCTCTTCAGGGGGTCGCTCTGGGGCCAACGTCCTGACTTTC.

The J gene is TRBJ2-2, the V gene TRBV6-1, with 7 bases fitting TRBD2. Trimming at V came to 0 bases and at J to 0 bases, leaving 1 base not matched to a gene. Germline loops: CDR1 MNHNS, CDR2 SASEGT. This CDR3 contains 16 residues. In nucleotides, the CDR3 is TGTGCCAGCAGTGAAGCTCTAGCGGCGAACACCGGGGAGCTGTTTTTT. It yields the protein CASSEALAANTGELFF.

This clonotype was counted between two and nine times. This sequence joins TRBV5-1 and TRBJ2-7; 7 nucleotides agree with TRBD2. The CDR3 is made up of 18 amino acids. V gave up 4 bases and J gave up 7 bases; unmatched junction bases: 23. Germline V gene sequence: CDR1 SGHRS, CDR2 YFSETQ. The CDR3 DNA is TGCGCCAGCAGCCCCTACTCCACTCGGGGCGGGAGTCTGAATGAGCAGTACTTC. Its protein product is CASSPYSTRGGSLNEQYF.

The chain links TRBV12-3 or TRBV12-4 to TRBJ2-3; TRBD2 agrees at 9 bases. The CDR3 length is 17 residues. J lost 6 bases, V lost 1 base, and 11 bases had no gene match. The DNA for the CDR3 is TGTGCCAGCAGTTTAGAACAATTAGCGGGAGTGATGGATACGCAGTATTTT. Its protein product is CASSLEQLAGVMDTQYF.

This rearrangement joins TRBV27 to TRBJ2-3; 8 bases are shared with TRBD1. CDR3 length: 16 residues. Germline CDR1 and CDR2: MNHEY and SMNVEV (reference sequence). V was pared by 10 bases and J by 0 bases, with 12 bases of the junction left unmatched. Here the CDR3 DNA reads TGTGCCACTCCGGGACAGGATGACTCTAGCACAGATACGCAGTATTTT. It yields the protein CATPGQDDSSTDTQYF.

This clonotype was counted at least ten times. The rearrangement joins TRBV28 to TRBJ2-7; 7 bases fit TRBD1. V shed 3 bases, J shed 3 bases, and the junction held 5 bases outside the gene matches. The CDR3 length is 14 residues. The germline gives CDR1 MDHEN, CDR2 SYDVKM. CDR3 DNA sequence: TGTGCCAGCAGTTTGGGGACAGTTATCTACGAGCAGTACTTC. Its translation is CASSLGTVIYEQYF.

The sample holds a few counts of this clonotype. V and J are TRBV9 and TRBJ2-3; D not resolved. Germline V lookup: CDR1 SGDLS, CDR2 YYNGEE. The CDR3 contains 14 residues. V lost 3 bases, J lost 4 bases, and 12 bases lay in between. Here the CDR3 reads CASSGFSHPDTQYF. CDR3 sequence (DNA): TGTGCCAGCAGCGGATTCTCACACCCAGATACGCAGTATTTT. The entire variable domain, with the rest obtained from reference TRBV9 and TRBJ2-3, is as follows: DSGVTQTPKHLITATGQRVTLRCSPRSGDLSVYWYQQSLDQGLQFLIQYYNGEERAKGNILERFSAQQFPDLHSELNLSSLELGDSALYFCASSGFSHPDTQYFGPGTRLTVL.

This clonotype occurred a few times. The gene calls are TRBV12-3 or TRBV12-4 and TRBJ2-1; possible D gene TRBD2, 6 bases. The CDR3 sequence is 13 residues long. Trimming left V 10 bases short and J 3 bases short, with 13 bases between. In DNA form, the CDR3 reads TGTGCCACCCGGGAGAAGATCTACAATGAGCAGTTCTTC. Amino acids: CATREKIYNEQFF.

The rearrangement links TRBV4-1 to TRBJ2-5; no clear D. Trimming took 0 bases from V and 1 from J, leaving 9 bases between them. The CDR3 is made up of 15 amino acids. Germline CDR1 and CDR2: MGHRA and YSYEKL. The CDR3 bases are TGCGCCAGCAGCCAAGATTACACAGTCCAAGAGACCCAGTACTTC. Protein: CASSQDYTVQETQYF.